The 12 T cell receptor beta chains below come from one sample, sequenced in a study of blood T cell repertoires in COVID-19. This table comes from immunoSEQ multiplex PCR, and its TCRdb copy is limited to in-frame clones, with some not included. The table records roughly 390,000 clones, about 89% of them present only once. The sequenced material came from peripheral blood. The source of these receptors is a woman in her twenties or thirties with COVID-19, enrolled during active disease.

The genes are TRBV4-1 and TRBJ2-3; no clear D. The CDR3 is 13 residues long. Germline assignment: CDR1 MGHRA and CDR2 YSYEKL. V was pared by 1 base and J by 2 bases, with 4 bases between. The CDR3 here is CASSQGLTDTQYF. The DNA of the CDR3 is TGCGCCAGCAGCCAAGGGCTCACAGATACGCAGTATTTT.

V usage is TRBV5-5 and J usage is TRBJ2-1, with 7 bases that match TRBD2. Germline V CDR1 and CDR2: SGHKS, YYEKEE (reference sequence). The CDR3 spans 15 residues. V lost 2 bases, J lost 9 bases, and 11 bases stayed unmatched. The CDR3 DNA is TGTGCCAGCAGCTTCAGCTCGGCGGGAGAAGGTGAGCAGTTCTTC. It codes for CASSFSSAGEGEQFF.

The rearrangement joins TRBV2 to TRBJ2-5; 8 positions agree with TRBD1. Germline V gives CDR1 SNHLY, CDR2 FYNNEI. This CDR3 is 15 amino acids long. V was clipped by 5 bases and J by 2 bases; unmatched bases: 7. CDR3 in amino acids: CASSPQGERQETQYF. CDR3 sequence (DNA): TGTGCCAGCAGTCCACAGGGGGAAAGGCAAGAGACCCAGTACTTC.

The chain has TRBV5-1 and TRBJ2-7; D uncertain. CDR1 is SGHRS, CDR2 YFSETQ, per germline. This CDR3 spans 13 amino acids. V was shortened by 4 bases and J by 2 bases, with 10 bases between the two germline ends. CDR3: CASSARTAYEQYF. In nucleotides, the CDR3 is TGCGCCAGCAGCGCCCGCACAGCCTACGAGCAGTACTTC.

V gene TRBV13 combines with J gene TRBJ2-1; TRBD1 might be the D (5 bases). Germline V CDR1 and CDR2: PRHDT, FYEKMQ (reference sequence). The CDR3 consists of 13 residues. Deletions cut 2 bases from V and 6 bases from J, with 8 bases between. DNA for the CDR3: TGTGCCAGCAGCTTAAAACAGGCCAATGAGCAGTTCTTC. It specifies CASSLKQANEQFF.

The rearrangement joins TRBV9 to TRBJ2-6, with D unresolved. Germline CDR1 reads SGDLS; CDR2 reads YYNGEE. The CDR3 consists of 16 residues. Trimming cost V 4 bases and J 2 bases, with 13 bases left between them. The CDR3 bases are TGTGCCAGCAGCTTCGGGTTGCCCCCTGGGGCCAACGTCCTGACTTTC. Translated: CASSFGLPPGANVLTF.

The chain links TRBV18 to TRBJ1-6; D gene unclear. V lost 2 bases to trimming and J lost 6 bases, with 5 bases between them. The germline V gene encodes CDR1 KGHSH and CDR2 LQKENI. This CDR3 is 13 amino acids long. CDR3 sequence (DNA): TGTGCCAGCTCACCAGGGCCTAATTCACCCCTCCACTTT. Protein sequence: CASSPGPNSPLHF. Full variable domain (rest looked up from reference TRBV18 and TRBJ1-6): NAGVMQNPRHLVRRRGQEARLRCSPMKGHSHVYWYRQLPEEGLKFMVYLQKENIIDESGMPKERFSAEFPKEGPSILRIQQVVRGDSAAYFCASSPGPNSPLHFGNGTRLTVT.

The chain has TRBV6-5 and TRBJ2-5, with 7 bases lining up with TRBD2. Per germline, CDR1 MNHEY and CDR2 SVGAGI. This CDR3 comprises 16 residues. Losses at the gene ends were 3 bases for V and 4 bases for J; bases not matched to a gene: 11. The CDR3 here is CASSYSWAGEGETQYF. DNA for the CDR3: TGTGCCAGCAGTTATTCATGGGCGGGAGAAGGAGAGACCCAGTACTTC.

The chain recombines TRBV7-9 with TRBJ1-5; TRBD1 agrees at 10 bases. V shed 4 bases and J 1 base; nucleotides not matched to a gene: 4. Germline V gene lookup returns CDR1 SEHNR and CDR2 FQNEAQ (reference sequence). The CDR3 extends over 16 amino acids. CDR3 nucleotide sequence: TGTGCCAGCAGCTCAGGACAGGGGGGAAGCAATCAGCCCCAGCATTTT. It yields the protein CASSSGQGGSNQPQHF.

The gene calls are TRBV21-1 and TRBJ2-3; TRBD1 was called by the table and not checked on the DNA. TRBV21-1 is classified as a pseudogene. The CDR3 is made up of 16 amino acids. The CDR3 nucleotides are TGTGCCAGCGGGCCCAGACAGGTCTCTGGGACAGATACGCAGTATTTT. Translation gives CASGPRQVSGTDTQYF.

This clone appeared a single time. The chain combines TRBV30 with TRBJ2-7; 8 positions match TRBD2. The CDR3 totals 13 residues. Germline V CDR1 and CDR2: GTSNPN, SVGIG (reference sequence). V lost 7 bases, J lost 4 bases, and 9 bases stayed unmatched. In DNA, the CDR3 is TGTGCCTCGACGGGGACTAGGTTGTACGAGCAGTACTTC. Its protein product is CASTGTRLYEQYF.

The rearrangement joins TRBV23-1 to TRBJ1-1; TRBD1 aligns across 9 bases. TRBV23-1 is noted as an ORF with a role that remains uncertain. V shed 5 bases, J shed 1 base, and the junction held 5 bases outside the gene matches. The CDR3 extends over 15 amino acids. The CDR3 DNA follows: TGCGCCAGCAGTTCAGGGACAGGGCAGAACACTGAAGCTTTCTTT. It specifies CASSSGTGQNTEAFF.